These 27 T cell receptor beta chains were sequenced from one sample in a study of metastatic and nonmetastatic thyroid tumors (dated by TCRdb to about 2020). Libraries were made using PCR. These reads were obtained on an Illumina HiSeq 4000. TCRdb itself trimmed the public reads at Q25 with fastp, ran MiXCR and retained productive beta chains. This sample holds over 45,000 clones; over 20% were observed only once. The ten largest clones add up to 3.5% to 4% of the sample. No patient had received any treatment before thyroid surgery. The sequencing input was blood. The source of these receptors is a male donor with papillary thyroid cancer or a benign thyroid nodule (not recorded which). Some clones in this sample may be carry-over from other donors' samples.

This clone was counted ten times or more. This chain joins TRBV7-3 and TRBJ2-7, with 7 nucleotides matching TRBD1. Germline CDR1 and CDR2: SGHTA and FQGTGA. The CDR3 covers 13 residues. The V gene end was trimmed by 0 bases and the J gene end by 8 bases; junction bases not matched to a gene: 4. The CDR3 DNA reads TGTGCCAGCAGCTTAACAATAGGGGGCCAGCAGTACTTC. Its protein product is CASSLTIGGQQYF.

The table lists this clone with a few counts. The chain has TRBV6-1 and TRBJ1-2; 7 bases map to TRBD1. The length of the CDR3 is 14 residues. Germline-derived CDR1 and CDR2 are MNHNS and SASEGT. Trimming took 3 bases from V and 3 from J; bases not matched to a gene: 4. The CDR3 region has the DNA TGTGCCAGCAGTGACCCCGGGACAGACTATGGCTACACCTTC. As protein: CASSDPGTDYGYTF.

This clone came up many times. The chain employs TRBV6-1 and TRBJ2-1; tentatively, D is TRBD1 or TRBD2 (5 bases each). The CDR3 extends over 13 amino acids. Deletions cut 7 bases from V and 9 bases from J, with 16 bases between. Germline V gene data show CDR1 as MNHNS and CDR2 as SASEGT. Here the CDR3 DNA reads TGTGCCAGCAAAGGTCGAGGGGACGGTGAGCAGTTCTTC. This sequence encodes CASKGRGDGEQFF.

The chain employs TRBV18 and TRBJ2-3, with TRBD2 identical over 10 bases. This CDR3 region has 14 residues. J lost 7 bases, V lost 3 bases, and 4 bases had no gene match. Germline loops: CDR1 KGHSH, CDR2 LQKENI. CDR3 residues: CASSPGSGRNTQYF. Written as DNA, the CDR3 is TGTGCCAGCTCACCGGGTAGCGGGAGGAATACGCAGTATTTT.

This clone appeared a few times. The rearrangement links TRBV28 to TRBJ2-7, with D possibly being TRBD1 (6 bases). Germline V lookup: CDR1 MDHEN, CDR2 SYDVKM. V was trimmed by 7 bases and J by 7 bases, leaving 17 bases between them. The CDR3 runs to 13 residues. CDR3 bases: TGTGCCAGCACCGACGGCGAGGGGGATGAGCAGTACTTC. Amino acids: CASTDGEGDEQYF.

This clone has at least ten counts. The CDR3 spells CASSPTGHTDTQYF. DNA of the CDR3: TGTGCCAGCAGCCCTACAGGGCACACAGATACGCAGTATTTT. The rearrangement uses TRBV3-1 and TRBJ2-3; TRBD1 is a possible D gene (6 bases). The V end lost 4 bases, the J end lost 2 bases, and 10 bases lay between the germline ends. There are 14 residues in the CDR3. In germline, CDR1 is LGHDT, CDR2 YNNKEL (reference sequence).

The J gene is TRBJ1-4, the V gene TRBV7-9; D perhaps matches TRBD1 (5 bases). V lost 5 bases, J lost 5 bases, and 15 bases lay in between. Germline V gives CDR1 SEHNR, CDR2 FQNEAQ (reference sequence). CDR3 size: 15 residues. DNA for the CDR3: TGTGCCAGCAGCCCTCCAGGGACGGGGAATGAAAAACTGTTTTTT. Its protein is CASSPPGTGNEKLFF.

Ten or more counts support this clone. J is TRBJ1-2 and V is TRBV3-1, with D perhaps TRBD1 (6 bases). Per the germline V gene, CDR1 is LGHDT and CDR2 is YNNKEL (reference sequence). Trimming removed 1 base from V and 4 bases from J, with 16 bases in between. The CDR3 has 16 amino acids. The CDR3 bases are TGTGCCAGCAGCCAAGGACCCAGGACAGCCATCTATGGCTACACCTTC. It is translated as CASSQGPRTAIYGYTF.

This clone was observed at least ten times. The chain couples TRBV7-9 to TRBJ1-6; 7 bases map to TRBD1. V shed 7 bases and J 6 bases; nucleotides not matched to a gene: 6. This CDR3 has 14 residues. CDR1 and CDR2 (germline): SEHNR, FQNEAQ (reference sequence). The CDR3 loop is CASKASGGNSPLHF. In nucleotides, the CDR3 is TGTGCCAGCAAGGCGTCAGGGGGTAATTCACCCCTCCACTTT.

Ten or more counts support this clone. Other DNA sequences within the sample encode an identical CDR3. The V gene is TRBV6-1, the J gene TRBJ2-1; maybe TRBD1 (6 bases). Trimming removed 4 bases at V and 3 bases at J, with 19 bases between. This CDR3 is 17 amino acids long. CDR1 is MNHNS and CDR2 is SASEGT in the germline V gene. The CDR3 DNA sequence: TGTGCCAGCAGTGCCCGGGGCGGGCAGGGGCTCTACAATGAGCAGTTCTTC. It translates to CASSARGGQGLYNEQFF.

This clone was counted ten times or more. This CDR3 is CASSPLGGPQETQYF. CDR3 in DNA: TGTGCCAGCTCGCCCCTGGGCGGGCCACAAGAGACCCAGTACTTC. The chain joins TRBV18 to TRBJ2-5, with TRBD2 as a possible D gene (5 bases). This CDR3 is built from 15 residues. The V and J ends lost 6 bases and 2 bases respectively, with 16 bases between them. The germline gives CDR1 KGHSH, CDR2 LQKENI.

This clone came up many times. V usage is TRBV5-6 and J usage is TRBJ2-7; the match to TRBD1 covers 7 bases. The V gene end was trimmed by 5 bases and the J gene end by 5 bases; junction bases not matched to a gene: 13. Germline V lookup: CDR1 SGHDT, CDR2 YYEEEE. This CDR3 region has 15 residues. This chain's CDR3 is CASRSLNRGIDEQYF. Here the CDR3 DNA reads TGTGCCAGCAGAAGCCTAAACAGGGGAATCGACGAGCAGTACTTC.

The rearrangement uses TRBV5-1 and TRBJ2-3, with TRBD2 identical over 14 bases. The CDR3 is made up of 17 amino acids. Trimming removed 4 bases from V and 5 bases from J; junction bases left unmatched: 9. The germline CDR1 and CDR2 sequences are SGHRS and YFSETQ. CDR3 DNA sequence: TGCGCCAGCAGCCGTGAGACTAGCGGGAGGGCCGGAGATACGCAGTATTTT. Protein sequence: CASSRETSGRAGDTQYF.

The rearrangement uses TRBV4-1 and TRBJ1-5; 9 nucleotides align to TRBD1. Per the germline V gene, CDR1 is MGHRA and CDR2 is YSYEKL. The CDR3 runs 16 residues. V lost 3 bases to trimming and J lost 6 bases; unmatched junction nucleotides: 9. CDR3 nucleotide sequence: TGCGCCAGCAGCCAGGGGGGACAGGGTTCAAGTCAGCCCCAGCATTTT. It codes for CASSQGGQGSSQPQHF.

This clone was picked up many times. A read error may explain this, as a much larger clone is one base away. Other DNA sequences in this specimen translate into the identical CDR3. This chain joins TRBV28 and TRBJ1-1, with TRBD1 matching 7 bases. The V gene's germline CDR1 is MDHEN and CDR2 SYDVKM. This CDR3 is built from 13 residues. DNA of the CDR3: TGTGCCAGCAGCCAGACAGGGTTCGCTGAAGCTTTCTTC. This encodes CASSQTGFAEAFF.

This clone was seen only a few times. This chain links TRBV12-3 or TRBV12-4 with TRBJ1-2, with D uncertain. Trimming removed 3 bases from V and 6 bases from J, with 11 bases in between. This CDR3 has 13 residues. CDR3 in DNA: TGTGCCAGCAGTTTTGCCTCAAACCATGGCTACACCTTC. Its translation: CASSFASNHGYTF.

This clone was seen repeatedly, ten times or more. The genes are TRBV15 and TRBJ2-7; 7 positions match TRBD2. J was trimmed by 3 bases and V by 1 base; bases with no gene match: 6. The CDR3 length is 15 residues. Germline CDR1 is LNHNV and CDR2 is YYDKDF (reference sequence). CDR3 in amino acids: CATSRAGLEGYEQYF. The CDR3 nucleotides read TGTGCCACCAGCAGAGCCGGACTAGAGGGCTACGAGCAGTACTTC.

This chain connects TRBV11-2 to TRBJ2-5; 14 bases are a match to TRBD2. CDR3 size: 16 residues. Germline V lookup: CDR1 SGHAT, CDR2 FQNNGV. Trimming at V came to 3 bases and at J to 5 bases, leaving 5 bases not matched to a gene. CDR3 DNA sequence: TGTGCCAGCAGCTTGGGGACTAGCGGGGGCCGGGAGACCCAGTACTTC. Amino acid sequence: CASSLGTSGGRETQYF.

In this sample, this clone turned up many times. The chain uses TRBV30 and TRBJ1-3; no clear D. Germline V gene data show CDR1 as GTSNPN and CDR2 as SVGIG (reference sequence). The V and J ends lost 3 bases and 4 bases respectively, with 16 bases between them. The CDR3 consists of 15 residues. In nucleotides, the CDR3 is TGTGCCTGGAGAGAAGGACCGGTAGACGGAAACACCATATATTTT. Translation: CAWREGPVDGNTIYF.

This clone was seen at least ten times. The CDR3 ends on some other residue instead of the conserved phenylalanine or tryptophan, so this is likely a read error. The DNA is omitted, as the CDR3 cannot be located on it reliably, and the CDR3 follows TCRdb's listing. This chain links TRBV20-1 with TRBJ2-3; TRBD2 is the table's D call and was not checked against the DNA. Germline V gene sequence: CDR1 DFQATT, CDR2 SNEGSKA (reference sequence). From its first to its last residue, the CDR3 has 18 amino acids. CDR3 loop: CSAGGAGGSPDTQYFPAV.

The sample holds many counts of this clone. CDR3 nucleotides: TGTGCTAGTGGTTTCGGTAGTTGGACTGAAGCTTTCTTT. This translates into CASGFGSWTEAFF. This rearrangement joins TRBV12-5 to TRBJ1-1; D is unclear. V was pared by 3 bases and J by 5 bases, with 10 bases between. Germline V gene lookup returns CDR1 LGHNT and CDR2 FRNRAP. The CDR3 totals 13 residues.

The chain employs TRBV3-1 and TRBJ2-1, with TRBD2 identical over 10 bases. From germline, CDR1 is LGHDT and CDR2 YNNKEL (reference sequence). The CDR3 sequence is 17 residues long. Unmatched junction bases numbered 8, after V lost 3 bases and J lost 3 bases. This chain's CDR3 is CASSHRLGLANYNEQFF. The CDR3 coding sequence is TGTGCCAGCAGCCACCGCCTGGGACTAGCGAACTACAATGAGCAGTTCTTC.

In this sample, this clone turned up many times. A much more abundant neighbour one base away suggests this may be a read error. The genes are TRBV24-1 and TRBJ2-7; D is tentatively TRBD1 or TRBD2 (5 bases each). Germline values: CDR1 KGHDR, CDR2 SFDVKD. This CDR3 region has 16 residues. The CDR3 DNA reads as TGTTCCACCAGTGATAAGTTCGGGGCAGGATCCTACGAGCAGTACTTC. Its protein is CSTSDKFGAGSYEQYF.

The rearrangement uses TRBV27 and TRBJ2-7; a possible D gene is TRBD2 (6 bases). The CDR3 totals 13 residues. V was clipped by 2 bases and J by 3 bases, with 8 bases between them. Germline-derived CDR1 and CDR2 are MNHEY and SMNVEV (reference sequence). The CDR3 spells CASSLGRGYEQYF. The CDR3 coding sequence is TGTGCCAGCAGTTTAGGGCGGGGCTACGAGCAGTACTTC.

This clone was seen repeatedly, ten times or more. The CDR3 DNA follows: TGCGCCAGCAGCTCGGGCGGGAGGTACGAGCAGTACTTC. It translates to CASSSGGRYEQYF. The chain is built from TRBV5-1 and TRBJ2-7; 8 bases are shared with TRBD2. This CDR3 is 13 amino acids long. The germline V gene encodes CDR1 SGHRS and CDR2 YFSETQ. The junction had 3 bases not matched to a gene; V was cut back by 3 bases and J by 4 bases.

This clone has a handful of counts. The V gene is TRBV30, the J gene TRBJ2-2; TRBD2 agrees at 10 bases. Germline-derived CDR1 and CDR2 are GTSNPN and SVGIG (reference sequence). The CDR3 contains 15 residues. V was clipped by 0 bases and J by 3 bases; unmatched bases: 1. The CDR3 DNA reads TGTGCCTGGAGTGTGCTAGCGGGAGACACCGGGGAGCTGTTTTTT. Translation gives CAWSVLAGDTGELFF.

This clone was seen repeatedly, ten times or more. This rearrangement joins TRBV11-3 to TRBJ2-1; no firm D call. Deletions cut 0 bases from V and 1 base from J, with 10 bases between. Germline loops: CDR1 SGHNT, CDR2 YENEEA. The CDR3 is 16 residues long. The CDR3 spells CASSLDNGVSYNEQFF. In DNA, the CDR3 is TGTGCCAGCAGCTTAGATAATGGGGTATCCTACAATGAGCAGTTCTTC.